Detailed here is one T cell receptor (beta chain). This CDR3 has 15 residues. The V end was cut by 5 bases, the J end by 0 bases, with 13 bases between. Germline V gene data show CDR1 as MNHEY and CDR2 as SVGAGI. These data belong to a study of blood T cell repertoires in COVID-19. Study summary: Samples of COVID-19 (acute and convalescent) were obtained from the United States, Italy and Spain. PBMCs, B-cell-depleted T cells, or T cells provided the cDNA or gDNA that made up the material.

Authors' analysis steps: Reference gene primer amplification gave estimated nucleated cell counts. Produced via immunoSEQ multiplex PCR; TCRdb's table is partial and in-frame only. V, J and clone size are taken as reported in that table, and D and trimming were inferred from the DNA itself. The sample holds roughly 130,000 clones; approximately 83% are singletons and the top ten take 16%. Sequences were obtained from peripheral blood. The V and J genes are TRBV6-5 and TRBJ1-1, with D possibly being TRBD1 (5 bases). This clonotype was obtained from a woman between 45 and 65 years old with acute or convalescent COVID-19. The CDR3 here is CASSPKTALNTEAFF. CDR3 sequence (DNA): TGTGCCAGCAGTCCCAAGACAGCCCTGAACACTGAAGCTTTCTTT.